Listed below are T cell receptor beta chains from one sample, sequenced in a study of blood T cells in healthy people across ages. Each CDR3 protein gets one entry after TCRdb re-called the 5' RACE reads with MiXCR. Counted here are approximately 800,000 distinct CDR3 sequences, less than 60% occurring once; the ten biggest clones make up roughly 20%. The sample was blood. The source is a man aged 80 or over in good health. Both conserved end residues are trimmed from each CDR3.

j_gene | v_gene | CDR3aa
TRBJ2-1 | TRBV7-3 | ASSFGGGPGNEQF
TRBJ1-5 | TRBV12-3/TRBV12-4 | ASRQVNQPQH
TRBJ2-3 | TRBV18 | ASSPQASRDHNRDTQY
TRBJ2-1 | TRBV5-1 | ASSLGLGGPLRNEQF
TRBJ2-7 | TRBV7-9 | ASSFVAGSYEQY
TRBJ2-3 | TRBV29-1 | STRLAGGDTQY
TRBJ1-4 | TRBV20-1 | SAEDGGQGNEKLF
TRBJ1-1 | TRBV29-1 | SDDSGAF
TRBJ2-3 | TRBV28 | ASSQPVVADTQY
TRBJ1-6 | TRBV27 | ASTSRNVLSNSPLH
- | TRBV9 | ASSPDLQATYEQY
TRBJ1-6 | TRBV6-6 | ASLLQGGSPLH
TRBJ1-4 | TRBV20-1 | SATGQGTEKLF
TRBJ2-1 | TRBV4-1 | ASSQQFLAGGAEQF
TRBJ2-3 | TRBV7-9 | ASSPIVRAIDTQY
TRBJ1-4 | TRBV14 | ASSPALGRTSATNEKLF
TRBJ2-7 | TRBV14 | ASSQELQGTEQY
- | TRBV5-1 | ASSFGSRSAYEQY
TRBJ2-5 | TRBV20-1 | SAISGSGAQETQY
TRBJ2-7 | TRBV29-1 | SATAGGAYEQY
TRBJ2-5 | TRBV7-6 | ASSSLQGTRGETQY
TRBJ2-7 | TRBV5-5 | ASSLGSKNEQY
TRBJ2-1 | TRBV14 | ASSQELGYEQF
TRBJ2-2 | TRBV12-3/TRBV12-4 | ASSVRVNGELF
TRBJ2-3 | TRBV12-3/TRBV12-4 | ASSPYTFTGVSTDTQY
TRBJ1-4 | TRBV14 | ASSQGPGVNEKLF
TRBJ2-7 | TRBV18 | ASSPRPLSKYEQY